This T cell receptor beta chain was identified in a study of regulatory T cells in long-lasting Graves disease. Study summary: Those with persistent Graves' disease had received antithyroid drugs for over 5 years with positive TSH receptor antibodies.

The time point: persistent/refractory GD, antithyroid drugs over 5 years with positive TRAb. The TCR library used RNA extracted from PBMCs. General study findings and limits: There were preferences for TRBV28, TRBJ1-2 and TRBJ2-5 in persistent disease.

This clonotype was seen ten or more times. The antigen is undetermined. The length of the CDR3 is 13 residues. Germline CDR1 reads SGHVS; CDR2 reads FQNEAQ. V was pared by 2 bases and J by 2 bases, with 6 bases between. Construction of the TCR beta libraries employed iRepertoire HTBI primers in conjunction with Arm-PCR of CDR3 regions. TCRdb analysed the multiplex PCR reads with MiXCR anew, one entry per CDR3 protein. In the table there are over 250,000 distinct CDR3 sequences, 22% of which are singletons. This chain joins TRBV7-8 and TRBJ1-1; no firm D call. The origin of this receptor is a female donor with Graves disease. Specimen: peripheral blood mononuclear cells (PBMCs), collected when the disease was refractory, from a patient treated with antithyroid drugs. This CDR3 reads CASSLNSNTEAFF. The CDR3 nucleotides read TGTGCCAGCAGCTTAAACAGTAACACTGAAGCTTTCTTT.